This T cell receptor beta chain was recorded in a study of early T cells in non-severe SARS-CoV-2 infection. Turning to the study itself: From unsorted whole blood, bulk RNA was sequenced, and the chains remained unpaired. Study-wide points: Database matching using VDJdb favored anti-spike CD8 responses, with private and CD4 specificities left missing.

V shed 4 bases, J shed 4 bases, and the junction held 14 bases outside the gene matches. This CDR3 comprises 17 residues. Germline values: CDR1 MDHEN, CDR2 SYDVKM. Unique molecular identifier tags were affixed to discrete cDNA molecules. TCRdb re-called the 5' RACE reads with MiXCR, one entry per CDR3 protein. The sample consists of about 80,000 distinct CDR3 sequences, about 12% of them appearing once. This clonotype was observed many times. The antigen is not known. Sequencing was performed on whole blood. The TCR comes from an adult who was a healthcare worker with PCR-confirmed SARS-CoV-2 infection or an uninfected control (not recorded which). The chain links TRBV28 to TRBJ2-7; the match to TRBD2 covers 9 bases. The CDR3 region has the DNA TGTGCCAGCAGTTCTACCCCCCAGGCTAGCGGGATGTACGAGCAGTACTTC. Its protein is CASSSTPQASGMYEQYF.